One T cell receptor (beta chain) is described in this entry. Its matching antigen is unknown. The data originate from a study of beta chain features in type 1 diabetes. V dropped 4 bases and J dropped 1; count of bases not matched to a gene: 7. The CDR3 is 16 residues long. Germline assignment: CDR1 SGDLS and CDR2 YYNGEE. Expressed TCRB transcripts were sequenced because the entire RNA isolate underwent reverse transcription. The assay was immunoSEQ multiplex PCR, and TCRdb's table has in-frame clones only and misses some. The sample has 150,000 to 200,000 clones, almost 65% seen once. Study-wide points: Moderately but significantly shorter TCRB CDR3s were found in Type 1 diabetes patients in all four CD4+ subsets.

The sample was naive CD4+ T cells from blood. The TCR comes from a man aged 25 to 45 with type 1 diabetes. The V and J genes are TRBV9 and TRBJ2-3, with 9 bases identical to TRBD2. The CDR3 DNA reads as TGTGCCAGCAGCTTAGGGGTAGCGGGGGGCACAGATACGCAGTATTTT. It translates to CASSLGVAGGTDTQYF.